Here is one T cell receptor beta chain with its context. The identical CDR3 is also encoded by other nucleotide sequences in the sample. The source of the sample is a study of blood T cell repertoires in COVID-19. Overall study context: The United States, Italy and Spain provided the acute and convalescent COVID-19 samples. From T cells, B-cell-depleted T cells, or PBMCs came the material, which was cDNA or gDNA.

CDR3 length equals 15 residues. Trimming pared 0 bases from V and 0 bases from J, leaving 6 bases between. The V gene's germline CDR1 is SGHKS and CDR2 YYEKEE (reference sequence). How the authors handled the data: Nucleated cell number was recorded as an estimate derived from reference gene primer amplification. Assay used: immunoSEQ multiplex PCR; TCRdb lists only in-frame clones, some missing. The V and J calls and clone size come from that table; D and trimming were worked out from the DNA. In the table there are some 90,000 clones, around 90% of which are singletons. The V call is TRBV5-5, the J call TRBJ1-4, with D uncertain. This sequence was found in a man aged 50 or older with acute or convalescent COVID-19. The source material was peripheral blood. The CDR3 nucleotides read TGTGCCAGCAGCTTGGTCGTTGCAACTAATGAAAAACTGTTTTTT. It codes for CASSLVVATNEKLFF.